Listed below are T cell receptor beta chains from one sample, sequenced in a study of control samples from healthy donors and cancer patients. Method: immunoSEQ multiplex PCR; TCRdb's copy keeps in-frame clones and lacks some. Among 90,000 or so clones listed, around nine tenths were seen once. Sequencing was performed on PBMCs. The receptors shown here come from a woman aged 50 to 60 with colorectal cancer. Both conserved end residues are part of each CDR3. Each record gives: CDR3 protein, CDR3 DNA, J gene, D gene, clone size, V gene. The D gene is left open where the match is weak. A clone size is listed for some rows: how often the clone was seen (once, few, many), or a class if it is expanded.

cdr3_aa: CASSPTGASGGYTF; cdr3_nt: TGTGCCAGCTCACCAACAGGGGCGTCTGGGGGCTACACCTTC; j_call: TRBJ1-2; d_call: TRBD1; clone_size: -; v_call: TRBV18
cdr3_aa: CASSLRGAGTGELFF; cdr3_nt: TGTGCCAGCAGTTTACGGGGGGCTGGCACCGGGGAGCTGTTTTTT; j_call: TRBJ2-2; d_call: -; clone_size: -; v_call: TRBV28
cdr3_aa: CASSSSSGNQETQYF; cdr3_nt: TGTGCCAGCAGTTCCTCCTCAGGGAACCAAGAGACCCAGTACTTC; j_call: TRBJ2-5; d_call: -; clone_size: -; v_call: TRBV28
cdr3_aa: CASSRRQRGSYNEQFF; cdr3_nt: TGTGCCAGCAGCCGCCGACAGCGGGGGTCCTACAATGAGCAGTTCTTC; j_call: TRBJ2-1; d_call: TRBD2; clone_size: -; v_call: TRBV7-2
cdr3_aa: CASSLLSGIGETQYF; cdr3_nt: TGTGCCAGCAGCCTATTATCTGGGATTGGAGAGACCCAGTACTTC; j_call: TRBJ2-5; d_call: -; clone_size: once; v_call: TRBV7-9
cdr3_aa: CASSPTGQGGDQPQHF; cdr3_nt: TGTGCCAGCAGCCCAACGGGACAGGGTGGGGATCAGCCCCAGCATTTT; j_call: TRBJ1-5; d_call: TRBD1; clone_size: -; v_call: TRBV9
cdr3_aa: CASRRGAREGPQHF; cdr3_nt: TGTGCCAGCAGGAGAGGGGCCAGGGAGGGGCCCCAGCATTTT; j_call: TRBJ1-5; d_call: -; clone_size: few; v_call: TRBV6-5
cdr3_aa: CASSSYMWGIQYF; cdr3_nt: TGTGCCAGCAGCTCATATATGTGGGGCATTCAGTACTTC; j_call: TRBJ2-4; d_call: -; clone_size: -; v_call: TRBV7-2
cdr3_aa: CASSLRGPNYGYTF; cdr3_nt: TGTGCCAGCAGTCTCAGGGGGCCTAACTATGGCTACACCTTC; j_call: TRBJ1-2; d_call: TRBD1; clone_size: -; v_call: TRBV28
cdr3_aa: CASRTVGFDQETQYF; cdr3_nt: TGTGCCAGTAGGACGGTGGGGTTCGACCAAGAGACCCAGTACTTC; j_call: TRBJ2-5; d_call: -; clone_size: -; v_call: TRBV19
cdr3_aa: CASRRNTEAFF; cdr3_nt: TGTGCCAGCAGACGCAACACTGAAGCTTTCTTT; j_call: TRBJ1-1; d_call: -; clone_size: -; v_call: TRBV6-5
cdr3_aa: CASSPMPTYQETQYF; cdr3_nt: TGCGCCAGCAGCCCCATGCCGACGTACCAAGAGACCCAGTACTTC; j_call: TRBJ2-5; d_call: -; clone_size: -; v_call: TRBV5-1
cdr3_aa: CASSRGTQPQHF; cdr3_nt: TGTGCCAGCAGTCGGGGGACTCAGCCCCAGCATTTT; j_call: TRBJ1-5; d_call: -; clone_size: -; v_call: TRBV6-5
cdr3_aa: CACLTGGFSYNEQFF; cdr3_nt: TGTGCCTGTTTGACAGGGGGTTTTTCCTACAATGAGCAGTTCTTC; j_call: TRBJ2-1; d_call: TRBD1; clone_size: -; v_call: TRBV30
cdr3_aa: CATDRTGDQPQHF; cdr3_nt: TGTGCCACCGACCGGACAGGAGATCAGCCCCAGCATTTT; j_call: TRBJ1-5; d_call: TRBD1; clone_size: once; v_call: TRBV10-3
cdr3_aa: CASSLRSGSTNEKLFF; cdr3_nt: TGTGCCAGCAGCTTAAGATCCGGGTCGACTAATGAAAAACTGTTTTTT; j_call: TRBJ1-4; d_call: -; clone_size: -; v_call: TRBV13
cdr3_aa: CASSLDQGASNTGELFF; cdr3_nt: TGTGCCAGCAGCTTGGACCAGGGGGCATCGAACACCGGGGAGCTGTTTTTT; j_call: TRBJ2-2; d_call: TRBD1; clone_size: -; v_call: TRBV5-6
cdr3_aa: CASSLMATGYTF; cdr3_nt: TGTGCCAGCAGTCTAATGGCGACTGGCTACACCTTC; j_call: TRBJ1-2; d_call: -; clone_size: -; v_call: TRBV12-3/TRBV12-4
cdr3_aa: CASSGTSGVGTGELFF; cdr3_nt: TGTGCCAGCAGTGGTACTAGCGGGGTAGGCACCGGGGAGCTGTTTTTT; j_call: TRBJ2-2; d_call: TRBD2; clone_size: medium-sized; v_call: TRBV6-1
cdr3_aa: CAWTKGTSGNIQYF; cdr3_nt: TGTGCCTGGACCAAAGGGACTAGCGGTAACATTCAGTACTTC; j_call: TRBJ2-4; d_call: TRBD2; clone_size: once; v_call: TRBV30
cdr3_aa: CASSQYTDPMGAFF; cdr3_nt: TGTGCCAGCAGCCAATACACCGACCCGATGGGGGCTTTCTTT; j_call: TRBJ1-1; d_call: -; clone_size: -; v_call: TRBV7-2
cdr3_aa: CATSRDLTSWDQPQHF; cdr3_nt: TGTGCCACCAGCAGAGATCTGACGTCCTGGGATCAGCCCCAGCATTTT; j_call: TRBJ1-5; d_call: -; clone_size: -; v_call: TRBV15
cdr3_aa: CASSFFDEQFF; cdr3_nt: TGTGCCAGCAGTTTTTTCGATGAGCAGTTCTTC; j_call: TRBJ2-1; d_call: -; clone_size: -; v_call: TRBV12-3/TRBV12-4
cdr3_aa: CATILPGLDWGGETQYF; cdr3_nt: TGTGCCACCATACTCCCTGGACTAGACTGGGGTGGGGAGACCCAGTACTTC; j_call: TRBJ2-5; d_call: TRBD2; clone_size: -; v_call: TRBV2
cdr3_aa: CASSSGTGVYNEQFF; cdr3_nt: TGTGCCAGCAGTTCCGGGACAGGGGTATACAATGAGCAGTTCTTC; j_call: TRBJ2-1; d_call: TRBD1; clone_size: -; v_call: TRBV6-2/TRBV6-3
cdr3_aa: CASSLEQGAGSPLHF; cdr3_nt: TGTGCCAGCAGCTTAGAGCAGGGGGCGGGTTCACCCCTCCACTTT; j_call: TRBJ1-6; d_call: TRBD1; clone_size: -; v_call: TRBV7-2
cdr3_aa: CASSSYTSGGTDTQYF; cdr3_nt: TGTGCCAGCAGCTCGTACACTAGCGGGGGGACAGATACGCAGTATTTT; j_call: TRBJ2-3; d_call: TRBD2; clone_size: -; v_call: TRBV7-3
cdr3_aa: CASSIGGDSSGANVLTF; cdr3_nt: TGTGCCAGTAGTATAGGAGGCGATAGCTCTGGGGCCAACGTCCTGACTTTC; j_call: TRBJ2-6; d_call: -; clone_size: -; v_call: TRBV19
cdr3_aa: CASSTLAGGSTDTQYF; cdr3_nt: TGTGCCAGCAGCACCCTGGCGGGGGGGAGCACAGATACGCAGTATTTT; j_call: TRBJ2-3; d_call: TRBD2; clone_size: -; v_call: TRBV3-1/TRBV3-2
cdr3_aa: CASAGHGGDGNIQYF; cdr3_nt: TGCGCCAGCGCGGGTCACGGGGGAGATGGAAACATTCAGTACTTC; j_call: TRBJ2-4; d_call: -; clone_size: -; v_call: TRBV5-1
cdr3_aa: CASSQEGLRGGYTF; cdr3_nt: TGCGCCAGCAGCCAAGAAGGCCTACGTGGGGGCTACACCTTC; j_call: TRBJ1-2; d_call: -; clone_size: -; v_call: TRBV4-3
cdr3_aa: CASSGQPNSPLHF; cdr3_nt: TGTGCCAGCAGTGGACAGCCCAATTCACCCCTCCACTTT; j_call: TRBJ1-6; d_call: -; clone_size: once; v_call: TRBV2
cdr3_aa: CASSMGDLNTEAFF; cdr3_nt: TGTGCCAGTAGTATGGGGGACTTGAACACTGAAGCTTTCTTT; j_call: TRBJ1-1; d_call: -; clone_size: -; v_call: TRBV19
cdr3_aa: CASSLTPGQTAGYTF; cdr3_nt: TGTGCCAGCAGCTTAACGCCCGGACAGACAGCTGGCTACACCTTC; j_call: TRBJ1-2; d_call: -; clone_size: -; v_call: TRBV7-3
cdr3_aa: CASAPPVGGYGYTF; cdr3_nt: TGTGCCAGCGCGCCGCCAGTGGGAGGCTATGGCTACACCTTC; j_call: TRBJ1-2; d_call: -; clone_size: -; v_call: TRBV18
cdr3_aa: CASSPQRAAEQFF; cdr3_nt: TGTGCCAGCAGTCCCCAACGCGCAGCTGAGCAGTTCTTC; j_call: TRBJ2-1; d_call: -; clone_size: -; v_call: TRBV12-3/TRBV12-4
cdr3_aa: CASSVGTGGANYGYTF; cdr3_nt: TGCGCCAGCAGCGTAGGGACAGGGGGCGCGAACTATGGCTACACCTTC; j_call: TRBJ1-2; d_call: TRBD1; clone_size: -; v_call: TRBV5-1
cdr3_aa: CASSVEPGQVYYGYTF; cdr3_nt: TGTGCCAGTAGTGTAGAACCGGGACAGGTATACTATGGCTACACCTTC; j_call: TRBJ1-2; d_call: TRBD1; clone_size: -; v_call: TRBV19
cdr3_aa: CASSLERTPNEKLFF; cdr3_nt: TGTGCCAGCAGCCTGGAGCGGACCCCTAATGAAAAACTGTTTTTT; j_call: TRBJ1-4; d_call: -; clone_size: -; v_call: TRBV5-6
cdr3_aa: CASSYGSGVITGELFF; cdr3_nt: TGTGCCAGCAGTTACGGGTCGGGCGTTATTACCGGGGAGCTGTTTTTT; j_call: TRBJ2-2; d_call: -; clone_size: -; v_call: TRBV6-2/TRBV6-3
cdr3_aa: CASSLVRAYGYTF; cdr3_nt: TGTGCCAGCAGTTTAGTCAGGGCCTATGGCTACACCTTC; j_call: TRBJ1-2; d_call: -; clone_size: -; v_call: TRBV12-3/TRBV12-4
cdr3_aa: CASSESVEGTTEAFF; cdr3_nt: TGCGCCAGCAGTGAGTCGGTGGAAGGAACGACTGAAGCTTTCTTT; j_call: TRBJ1-1; d_call: -; clone_size: -; v_call: TRBV10-1
cdr3_aa: CASSLWGGGFYNEQFF; cdr3_nt: TGTGCCAGCAGCTTATGGGGCGGGGGCTTTTACAATGAGCAGTTCTTC; j_call: TRBJ2-1; d_call: -; clone_size: -; v_call: TRBV7-2
cdr3_aa: CASSQDAYSGNTIYF; cdr3_nt: TGCGCCAGCAGCCAAGATGCATACTCTGGAAACACCATATATTTT; j_call: TRBJ1-3; d_call: -; clone_size: -; v_call: TRBV4-1
cdr3_aa: CASSLDRAYGYTF; cdr3_nt: TGCGCCAGCAGTCTGGACAGGGCCTATGGCTACACCTTC; j_call: TRBJ1-2; d_call: TRBD1; clone_size: -; v_call: TRBV10-1
cdr3_aa: CASSAAMNTEAFF; cdr3_nt: TGTGCCAGTAGCGCCGCGATGAACACTGAAGCTTTCTTT; j_call: TRBJ1-1; d_call: -; clone_size: -; v_call: TRBV19
cdr3_aa: CASSVNDATYNEQFF; cdr3_nt: TGTGCCAGCAGCGTAAATGATGCCACCTACAATGAGCAGTTCTTC; j_call: TRBJ2-1; d_call: -; clone_size: -; v_call: TRBV9
cdr3_aa: CASRSLKGREKLFF; cdr3_nt: TGTGCCAGCAGGTCCTTGAAGGGGCGTGAAAAACTGTTTTTT; j_call: TRBJ1-4; d_call: -; clone_size: -; v_call: TRBV6-5
cdr3_aa: CASSSPEVETQYF; cdr3_nt: TGTGCCAGTAGTAGTCCGGAGGTAGAGACCCAGTACTTC; j_call: TRBJ2-5; d_call: -; clone_size: -; v_call: TRBV19
cdr3_aa: CASRTSGTMNTEAFF; cdr3_nt: TGTGCCAGCAGAACCTCCGGGACAATGAACACTGAAGCTTTCTTT; j_call: TRBJ1-1; d_call: -; clone_size: -; v_call: TRBV3-1/TRBV3-2
cdr3_aa: CASSIRLGNLNQPQHF; cdr3_nt: TGTGCCAGTAGTATACGGCTGGGGAACCTAAATCAGCCCCAGCATTTT; j_call: TRBJ1-5; d_call: -; clone_size: -; v_call: TRBV19
cdr3_aa: CASSLVATGRGYTF; cdr3_nt: TGTGCCAGCAGCTTGGTTGCGACAGGAAGGGGCTACACCTTC; j_call: TRBJ1-2; d_call: -; clone_size: few; v_call: TRBV5-6
cdr3_aa: CASSPGYISNQPQHF; cdr3_nt: TGTGCCAGCAGCCCAGGGTATATTAGCAATCAGCCCCAGCATTTT; j_call: TRBJ1-5; d_call: -; clone_size: -; v_call: TRBV7-8
cdr3_aa: CASSDYPGSSYNSPLHF; cdr3_nt: TGTGCCAGCAGTGACTACCCTGGGAGCTCCTATAATTCACCCCTCCACTTT; j_call: TRBJ1-6; d_call: -; clone_size: -; v_call: TRBV6-1
cdr3_aa: CASSLGQGNYGYTF; cdr3_nt: TGTGCCAGCAGCCTGGGACAGGGCAACTATGGCTACACCTTC; j_call: TRBJ1-2; d_call: TRBD1; clone_size: -; v_call: TRBV6-4
cdr3_aa: CASGLSDRVDTIYF; cdr3_nt: TGTGCTAGTGGTTTGTCAGACAGGGTGGACACCATATATTTT; j_call: TRBJ1-3; d_call: TRBD1; clone_size: -; v_call: TRBV12-5
cdr3_aa: CSARVGETQYF; cdr3_nt: TGCAGTGCTAGAGTCGGGGAGACCCAGTACTTC; j_call: TRBJ2-5; d_call: -; clone_size: once; v_call: TRBV20-1
cdr3_aa: CASSPPASGAGYGEQFF; cdr3_nt: TGTGCCAGCTCACCGCCTGCGTCGGGAGCGGGGTACGGTGAGCAGTTCTTC; j_call: TRBJ2-1; d_call: TRBD2; clone_size: -; v_call: TRBV18
cdr3_aa: CASSPSTDTQYF; cdr3_nt: TGTGCCAGCAGTCCCAGCACAGATACGCAGTATTTT; j_call: TRBJ2-3; d_call: -; clone_size: -; v_call: TRBV2
cdr3_aa: CASSHRGEDYGYTF; cdr3_nt: TGCGCCAGCAGTCACAGGGGAGAGGACTATGGCTACACCTTC; j_call: TRBJ1-2; d_call: -; clone_size: -; v_call: TRBV23-1